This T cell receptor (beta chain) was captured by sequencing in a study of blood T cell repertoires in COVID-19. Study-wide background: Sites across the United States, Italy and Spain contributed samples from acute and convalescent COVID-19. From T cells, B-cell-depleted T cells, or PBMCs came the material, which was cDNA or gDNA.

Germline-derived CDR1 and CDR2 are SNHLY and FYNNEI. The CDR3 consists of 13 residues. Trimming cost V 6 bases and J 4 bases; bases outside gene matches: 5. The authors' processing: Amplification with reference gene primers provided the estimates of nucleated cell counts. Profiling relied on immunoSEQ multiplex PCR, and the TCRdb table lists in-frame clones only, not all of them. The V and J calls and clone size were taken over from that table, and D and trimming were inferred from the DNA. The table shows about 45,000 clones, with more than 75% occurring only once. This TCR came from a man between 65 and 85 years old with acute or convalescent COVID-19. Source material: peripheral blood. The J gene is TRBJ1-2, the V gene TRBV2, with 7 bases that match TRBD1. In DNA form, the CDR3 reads TGTGCCAGCAGATCGACAGGGTTCTATGGCTACACCTTC. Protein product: CASRSTGFYGYTF.